This T cell receptor (beta chain) emerged from a study of blood T cell repertoires in COVID-19. Sequencing used immunoSEQ multiplex PCR; TCRdb keeps in-frame clones, though not all of them. The sample lists about 200,000 clones, about nine tenths occurring once. CDR3 length: 16 amino acids. Per germline, CDR1 SGHTA and CDR2 FQGTGA. Trimming took off 5 bases at V and 5 bases at J, with 16 bases between the two ends. V and J are TRBV7-3 and TRBJ1-6; TRBD1 is a possible D gene (5 bases). Sequenced input: peripheral blood. The TCR comes from a man between 50 and 59 years old with acute or convalescent COVID-19. The CDR3 DNA sequence: TGTGCCAGCAGCGCTGACGGGGCGGGAAATAATTCACCCCTCCACTTT. Amino acid sequence: CASSADGAGNNSPLHF.